This record concerns one TCR beta chain sequence. The antigen is undetermined. The naive CD8 subset, CD45RO-negative cells positively selected for CCR7, excluded terminally differentiated effector memory CD45RA+ cells. Authors' analysis steps: Junction-only sequences without quality scores came from ImmunoSEQ, so filtering differed. Sequencing used immunoSEQ multiplex PCR; TCRdb keeps in-frame clones, though not all of them. For V, J and clone size, that table is used; D and trimming come from the DNA. The sample shows fewer than 850,000 clones, around 96% of them seen only once. Germline-derived CDR1 and CDR2 are SQVTM and ANQGSEA. With 3 bases clipped from V and 4 bases from J, the junction kept 2 bases outside the gene matches. This CDR3 is built from 13 residues. These data are taken from a study of shared clonotypes between healthy human individuals. Points from the study as a whole: It was observed that approximately 5% of naive CD4 clonotypes were shared across several donors. It was the non-shared clonotypes that had lower generation probabilities than clonotypes shared by all four donors. Researchers sampled blood only, noting tissue repertoires likely differ.

The chain recombines TRBV29-1 with TRBJ1-2, with 10 bases fitting TRBD1. The clonotype comes from a young man in good health. Input material: naive CD8+ T cells sorted from blood. DNA of the CDR3: TGCAGCGTTGAGAGGGACAGGGGCTATGGCTACACCTTC. Translated: CSVERDRGYGYTF.